Below are 2 T cell receptor beta chains sequenced from a single sample in a study of spatial heterogeneity in lung cancer. Time point of the sample: blood at routine non-recurrence follow-up after resection. Unsorted samples of tumor, nontumor lung or frozen PBMC had their whole RNA sequenced. TCRdb reprocessed the 5' RACE reads via MiXCR and lists one record per CDR3 protein. The sample records roughly 120,000 distinct CDR3 sequences, 10% to 15% being singletons. Source: PBMCs, taken at follow-up. Receptor source: a male donor with early-stage non-small cell lung cancer.

This clonotype was found a few times. This chain joins TRBV15 and TRBJ1-1; tentatively, D is TRBD1 (5 bases). The CDR3 extends over 13 amino acids. From germline, CDR1 is LNHNV and CDR2 YYDKDF (reference sequence). Trimming left V 8 bases short and J 0 bases short, with 10 bases between. This CDR3 is CATQQDLNTEAFF. The CDR3 nucleotides are TGTGCCACCCAACAGGATTTGAACACTGAAGCTTTCTTT.

This clonotype has more than one count but fewer than ten. The rearrangement joins TRBV6-1 to TRBJ2-5, with unresolved D. With 2 bases removed from V and 1 base from J, the gap between germline ends came to 11 bases. The CDR3 spans 15 residues. Germline V gene lookup returns CDR1 MNHNS and CDR2 SASEGT. As DNA, the CDR3 is TGTGCCAGCAGTGAATTAGTGACGGTCCAAGAGACCCAGTACTTC. Translating it yields CASSELVTVQETQYF.